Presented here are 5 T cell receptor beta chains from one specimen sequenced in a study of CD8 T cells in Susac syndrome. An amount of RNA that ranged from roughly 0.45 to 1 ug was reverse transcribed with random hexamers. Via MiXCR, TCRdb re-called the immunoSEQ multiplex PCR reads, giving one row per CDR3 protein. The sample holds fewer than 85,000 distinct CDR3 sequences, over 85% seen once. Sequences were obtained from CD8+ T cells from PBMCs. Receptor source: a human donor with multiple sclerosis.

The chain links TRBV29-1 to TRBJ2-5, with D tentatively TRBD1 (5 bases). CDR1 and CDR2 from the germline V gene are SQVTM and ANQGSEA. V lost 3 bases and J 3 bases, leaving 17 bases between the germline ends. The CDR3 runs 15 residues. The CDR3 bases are TGCAGCGTTGATGAGACTGGACAAACAAAAGAGACCCAGTACTTC. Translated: CSVDETGQTKETQYF.

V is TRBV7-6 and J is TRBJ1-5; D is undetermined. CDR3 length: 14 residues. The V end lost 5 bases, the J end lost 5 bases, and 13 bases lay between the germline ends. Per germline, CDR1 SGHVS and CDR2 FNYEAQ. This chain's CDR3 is CASSPDPGDQPQHF. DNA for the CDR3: TGTGCCAGCAGCCCGGACCCTGGGGATCAGCCCCAGCATTTT.

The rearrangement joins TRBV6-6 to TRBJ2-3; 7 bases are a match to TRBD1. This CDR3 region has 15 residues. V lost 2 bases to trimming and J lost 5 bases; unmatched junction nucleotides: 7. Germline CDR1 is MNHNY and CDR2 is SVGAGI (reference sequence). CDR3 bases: TGTGCCAGCAGTTACCTTACAGGGGAAGGAGATACGCAGTATTTT. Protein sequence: CASSYLTGEGDTQYF.

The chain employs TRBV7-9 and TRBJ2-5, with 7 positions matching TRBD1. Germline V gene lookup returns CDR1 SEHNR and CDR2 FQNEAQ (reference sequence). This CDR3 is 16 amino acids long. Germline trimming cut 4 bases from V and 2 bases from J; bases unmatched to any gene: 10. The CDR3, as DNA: TGTGCCAGCAGCTCCCGGGACAGACTAAGACAAGAGACCCAGTACTTC. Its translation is CASSSRDRLRQETQYF.

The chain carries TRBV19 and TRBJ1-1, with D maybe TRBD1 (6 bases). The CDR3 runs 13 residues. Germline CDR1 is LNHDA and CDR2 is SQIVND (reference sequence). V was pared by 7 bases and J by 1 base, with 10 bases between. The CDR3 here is CASIQGPNTEAFF. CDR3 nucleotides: TGTGCCAGTATCCAGGGGCCGAACACTGAAGCTTTCTTT.